Listed below are T cell receptor beta chains from one sample, sequenced in a study of T cells in Graves' hyperthyroidism and ophthalmopathy. MiXCR was run by TCRdb on the multiplex PCR reads, yielding one entry per CDR3 protein. The sample has fewer than 600,000 distinct CDR3 sequences, 13% to 15% seen once. The material sequenced was blood. The receptors come from a woman under 30 with Graves' hyperthyroidism. CDR3s include the opening cysteine and the closing phenylalanine or tryptophan. Fields, in order: J gene, V gene, D gene, clone size, CDR3 length, CDR3 DNA, CDR3 protein. A D gene is named only where the DNA matches it firmly. A clone size is listed for some rows: how often the clone was seen (once, few, many), or a class if it is expanded.

j_call: TRBJ1-2
v_call: TRBV12-3/TRBV12-4
d_call: TRBD1
clone_size: few
cdr3_length: 15
cdr3_nt: TGTGCCAGCAGTTTAAGGGGACAGGGAAGGGATGGCTACACCTTC
cdr3_aa: CASSLRGQGRDGYTF

j_call: TRBJ2-1
v_call: TRBV7-8
d_call: TRBD2
clone_size: many
cdr3_length: 17
cdr3_nt: TGTGCCAGCAGCCCTCTTAGCGGGAGCGGCCCCTACAATGAGCAGTTCTTC
cdr3_aa: CASSPLSGSGPYNEQFF

j_call: TRBJ2-2
v_call: TRBV12-3/TRBV12-4
d_call: .
clone_size: many
cdr3_length: 14
cdr3_nt: TGTGCCAGCAGTTTGGGGGGAGTCACCGGGGAGCTGTTTTTT
cdr3_aa: CASSLGGVTGELFF

j_call: TRBJ2-3
v_call: TRBV5-5
d_call: .
clone_size: many
cdr3_length: 14
cdr3_nt: TGTGCCAGCAGCTTGCGGCAGAGCACAGATACGCAGTATTTT
cdr3_aa: CASSLRQSTDTQYF

j_call: TRBJ2-3
v_call: TRBV6-2/TRBV6-3
d_call: .
clone_size: many
cdr3_length: 16
cdr3_nt: TGTGCCAGCAGTTACTCGAAGGCGATAGCCACAGATACGCAGTATTTT
cdr3_aa: CASSYSKAIATDTQYF

j_call: TRBJ2-3
v_call: TRBV19
d_call: TRBD1
clone_size: many
cdr3_length: 15
cdr3_nt: TGTGCCAGTAGTATAACGGGACAGAGCACAGATACGCAGTATTTT
cdr3_aa: CASSITGQSTDTQYF

j_call: TRBJ2-1
v_call: TRBV13
d_call: TRBD2
clone_size: many
cdr3_length: 16
cdr3_nt: TGTGCCAGCAGTTACCCGGGACTAGCGGATACTCATGAGCAGTTCTTC
cdr3_aa: CASSYPGLADTHEQFF

j_call: TRBJ2-3
v_call: TRBV19
d_call: TRBD2
clone_size: many
cdr3_length: 17
cdr3_nt: TGTGCCACGACTAGCATTAGTCGCAAGGCCAGCACAGATACGCAGTATTTT
cdr3_aa: CATTSISRKASTDTQYF

j_call: TRBJ2-3
v_call: TRBV3-1
d_call: .
clone_size: many
cdr3_length: 16
cdr3_nt: TGTGCCAGCAGCCATAGTATCCGAGGCGCAAGCGATACGCAGTATTTT
cdr3_aa: CASSHSIRGASDTQYF

j_call: TRBJ2-1
v_call: TRBV19
d_call: .
clone_size: few
cdr3_length: 15
cdr3_nt: TGTGCCAGTACCGATTATAGCGGAATGGGGAATGAGCAGTTCTTC
cdr3_aa: CASTDYSGMGNEQFF

j_call: TRBJ2-3
v_call: TRBV11-3
d_call: .
clone_size: many
cdr3_length: 12
cdr3_nt: TGTGCCAGCAGCTTACGGGAAAATACGCAGTATTTT
cdr3_aa: CASSLRENTQYF

j_call: TRBJ2-5
v_call: TRBV6-6
d_call: .
clone_size: few
cdr3_length: 15
cdr3_nt: TGTGCCAGCAGTTACGGACAGCCATACCAAGAGACCCAGTACTTC
cdr3_aa: CASSYGQPYQETQYF

j_call: TRBJ2-3
v_call: TRBV28
d_call: .
clone_size: many
cdr3_length: 12
cdr3_nt: TGTGCCAGCAGTTCCCCCACAGATACGCAGTATTTT
cdr3_aa: CASSSPTDTQYF

j_call: TRBJ1-1
v_call: TRBV5-1
d_call: TRBD1
clone_size: many
cdr3_length: 17
cdr3_nt: TGCGCCAGCAGCTCGGGGACAGTCTCGGTGTGGAGAACTGAAGCTTTCTTT
cdr3_aa: CASSSGTVSVWRTEAFF

j_call: TRBJ1-1
v_call: TRBV9
d_call: .
clone_size: .
cdr3_length: 12
cdr3_nt: TGTGCCAGCAGCGTAGCTGGGGGTGAAGCTTTCTTT
cdr3_aa: CASSVAGGEAFF

j_call: TRBJ2-1
v_call: TRBV15
d_call: TRBD2
clone_size: .
cdr3_length: 15
cdr3_nt: TGTGCCACCAGCACTGGGACTAGCGGGACAAATGAGCAGTTCTTC
cdr3_aa: CATSTGTSGTNEQFF

j_call: TRBJ1-5
v_call: TRBV19
d_call: .
clone_size: few
cdr3_length: 15
cdr3_nt: TGTGCCAGTACCAACGGGAGGGGTAACAATCAGCCCCAGCATTTT
cdr3_aa: CASTNGRGNNQPQHF

j_call: TRBJ2-5
v_call: TRBV9
d_call: .
clone_size: many
cdr3_length: 16
cdr3_nt: TGTGCCAGCAGCGTAGAGTCGGGGTACGGCCAAGAGACCCAGTACTTC
cdr3_aa: CASSVESGYGQETQYF

j_call: TRBJ1-5
v_call: TRBV27
d_call: TRBD1
clone_size: .
cdr3_length: 15
cdr3_nt: TGTGCCAGCAGCCTACAGGGGCGGAACAATCAGCCCCAGCATTTT
cdr3_aa: CASSLQGRNNQPQHF

j_call: TRBJ2-2
v_call: TRBV24-1
d_call: TRBD1
clone_size: many
cdr3_length: 18
cdr3_nt: TGTGCCACCAGTGATGCGACAGGGGTTTGGGCGAACACCGGGGAGCTGTTTTTT
cdr3_aa: CATSDATGVWANTGELFF

j_call: TRBJ2-5
v_call: TRBV6-1
d_call: TRBD2
clone_size: many
cdr3_length: 15
cdr3_nt: TGTGCCAGCAGCCGTCGGGGGACTAGCGGGCAGACCCAGTACTTC
cdr3_aa: CASSRRGTSGQTQYF

j_call: TRBJ1-4
v_call: TRBV27
d_call: .
clone_size: .
cdr3_length: 15
cdr3_nt: TGTGCCAGCAGTCCCCACAGGGTCTCGGATGAAAAACTGTTTTTT
cdr3_aa: CASSPHRVSDEKLFF

j_call: TRBJ2-1
v_call: TRBV20-1
d_call: TRBD2
clone_size: many
cdr3_length: 15
cdr3_nt: TGCAGTGCTAGAGTAAGACTAGCGGTCTACAATGAGCAGTTCTTC
cdr3_aa: CSARVRLAVYNEQFF

j_call: TRBJ2-2
v_call: TRBV20-1
d_call: .
clone_size: few
cdr3_length: 17
cdr3_nt: TGCAGTGCTAGAGATTTAAGAGTGAGCCCGAACACCGGGGAGCTGTTTTTT
cdr3_aa: CSARDLRVSPNTGELFF

j_call: TRBJ1-4
v_call: TRBV27
d_call: .
clone_size: many
cdr3_length: 14
cdr3_nt: TGTGCCAGCAGTTGGGGGAGGATCGGTGAAAAACTGTTTTTT
cdr3_aa: CASSWGRIGEKLFF

j_call: TRBJ2-1
v_call: TRBV7-2
d_call: .
clone_size: many
cdr3_length: 17
cdr3_nt: TGTGCCAGCAGCCCATTCGGGGCGGGGCGGGTAGGAGGTGAGCAGTTCTTC
cdr3_aa: CASSPFGAGRVGGEQFF

j_call: TRBJ1-1
v_call: TRBV18
d_call: .
clone_size: many
cdr3_length: 15
cdr3_nt: TGTGCCAGCTCACCGATTTGGGGGGCGAACACTGAAGCTTTCTTT
cdr3_aa: CASSPIWGANTEAFF

j_call: TRBJ2-5
v_call: TRBV18
d_call: TRBD1
clone_size: many
cdr3_length: 13
cdr3_nt: TGTGCCAGCTCTAAGACAGGGGAAGAGACCCAGTACTTC
cdr3_aa: CASSKTGEETQYF

j_call: TRBJ2-3
v_call: TRBV7-9
d_call: TRBD1
clone_size: many
cdr3_length: 17
cdr3_nt: TGTGCCAGCAGCTTAACCCCCAGACAGGGTTCGACAGATACGCAGTATTTT
cdr3_aa: CASSLTPRQGSTDTQYF

j_call: TRBJ1-4
v_call: TRBV18
d_call: .
clone_size: .
cdr3_length: 14
cdr3_nt: TGTGCCAGCTCACCACCGGGGCCCGGAGAAAAACTGTTTTTT
cdr3_aa: CASSPPGPGEKLFF

j_call: TRBJ2-7
v_call: TRBV29-1
d_call: .
clone_size: few
cdr3_length: 13
cdr3_nt: TGCAGCGTTCAGATACCGAGCTCCTACGAGCAGTACTTC
cdr3_aa: CSVQIPSSYEQYF

j_call: TRBJ2-1
v_call: TRBV12-3/TRBV12-4
d_call: .
clone_size: few
cdr3_length: 17
cdr3_nt: TGTGCCAGCGATAATGTTAGGGGCAGGGGCTCCTACAATGAGCAGTTCTTC
cdr3_aa: CASDNVRGRGSYNEQFF

j_call: TRBJ2-1
v_call: TRBV7-6
d_call: TRBD1
clone_size: many
cdr3_length: 15
cdr3_nt: TGTGCCAGCAGCCCTGCGGGACAGGGGGCCAATGAGCAGTTCTTC
cdr3_aa: CASSPAGQGANEQFF

j_call: TRBJ2-3
v_call: TRBV2
d_call: TRBD2
clone_size: .
cdr3_length: 15
cdr3_nt: TGTGCCAGCAGTGAACGACTAGCTAGCACAGATACGCAGTATTTT
cdr3_aa: CASSERLASTDTQYF

j_call: TRBJ2-3
v_call: TRBV7-3
d_call: TRBD2
clone_size: .
cdr3_length: 17
cdr3_nt: TGTGCCAGCAGCTCCGGACTAGCGGGAGAGACCACAGATACGCAGTATTTT
cdr3_aa: CASSSGLAGETTDTQYF

j_call: TRBJ2-3
v_call: TRBV2
d_call: TRBD2
clone_size: many
cdr3_length: 16
cdr3_nt: TGTGCCAGCACGCGGACTAGCGGGGCCAACACAGATACGCAGTATTTT
cdr3_aa: CASTRTSGANTDTQYF

j_call: TRBJ2-5
v_call: TRBV7-9
d_call: .
clone_size: .
cdr3_length: 16
cdr3_nt: TGTGCCAGCAGCTCTCCTTGGACAGCCTCTGCGGAGACCCAGTACTTC
cdr3_aa: CASSSPWTASAETQYF

j_call: TRBJ2-5
v_call: TRBV7-2
d_call: TRBD2
clone_size: few
cdr3_length: 14
cdr3_nt: TGTGCCAGCAGACCGTGGGGGGGACGAGAGACCCAGTACTTC
cdr3_aa: CASRPWGGRETQYF

j_call: TRBJ2-4
v_call: TRBV20-1
d_call: TRBD2
clone_size: many
cdr3_length: 18
cdr3_nt: TGCAGTGCTAGAGATTTAAGAGGGTCTACGGCGGGAGGGCACATTCAGTACTTC
cdr3_aa: CSARDLRGSTAGGHIQYF

j_call: TRBJ1-1
v_call: TRBV11-2
d_call: .
clone_size: many
cdr3_length: 13
cdr3_nt: TGTGCCAGCAGCGGAGCAGAATACTCTGAAGCTTTCTTT
cdr3_aa: CASSGAEYSEAFF

j_call: TRBJ1-3
v_call: TRBV11-1
d_call: .
clone_size: many
cdr3_length: 12
cdr3_nt: TGTGCCAGCAGGAAAGATGGAAACACCATATATTTT
cdr3_aa: CASRKDGNTIYF

j_call: TRBJ2-5
v_call: TRBV6-1
d_call: TRBD2
clone_size: few
cdr3_length: 13
cdr3_nt: TGTGCCAGCAGTCGGGAGGGCCCAGAGACCCAGTACTTC
cdr3_aa: CASSREGPETQYF

j_call: TRBJ2-1
v_call: TRBV7-3
d_call: .
clone_size: .
cdr3_length: 15
cdr3_nt: TGTGCCAGCAGCTCACCGGGACGAAAGCGCCATGAGCAGTTCTTC
cdr3_aa: CASSSPGRKRHEQFF

j_call: TRBJ2-1
v_call: TRBV6-2/TRBV6-3
d_call: .
clone_size: many
cdr3_length: 15
cdr3_nt: TGTGCCAGCAGCCCCGACGTCAAGAAATACAATGAGCAGTTCTTC
cdr3_aa: CASSPDVKKYNEQFF

j_call: TRBJ2-3
v_call: TRBV2
d_call: .
clone_size: many
cdr3_length: 14
cdr3_nt: TGTGCCAGCAGGGCTAGGGGAGGCACAGATACGCAGTATTTT
cdr3_aa: CASRARGGTDTQYF

j_call: TRBJ2-5
v_call: TRBV18
d_call: .
clone_size: .
cdr3_length: 15
cdr3_nt: TGTGCCAGCTCATTCACCAGCGAAGGACGCGAGACCCAGTACTTC
cdr3_aa: CASSFTSEGRETQYF

j_call: TRBJ1-2
v_call: TRBV20-1
d_call: TRBD1
clone_size: .
cdr3_length: 17
cdr3_nt: TGCAGTGCTAGAGGGACGACCTGGACAGGGCTAGACTATGGCTACACCTTC
cdr3_aa: CSARGTTWTGLDYGYTF

j_call: TRBJ1-1
v_call: TRBV2
d_call: TRBD1
clone_size: many
cdr3_length: 14
cdr3_nt: TGTGCCAGCAGTGTTGCGGACAGGAGAAGTGAAGCTTTCTTT
cdr3_aa: CASSVADRRSEAFF

j_call: TRBJ2-2
v_call: TRBV10-1
d_call: TRBD2
clone_size: many
cdr3_length: 18
cdr3_nt: TGCGCCAGCAGTCCAGGCTGGACTAGCGGGAGGAACACCGGGGAGCTGTTTTTT
cdr3_aa: CASSPGWTSGRNTGELFF

j_call: TRBJ2-2
v_call: TRBV7-2
d_call: .
clone_size: many
cdr3_length: 13
cdr3_nt: TGTGCCAGCAGCTTAGATTGGGCCGGGGAGCTGTTTTTT
cdr3_aa: CASSLDWAGELFF

j_call: TRBJ2-3
v_call: TRBV5-1
d_call: TRBD2
clone_size: .
cdr3_length: 15
cdr3_nt: TGCGCCAGCAGCCGCGGACTAGCGCTTGCAGATACGCAGTATTTT
cdr3_aa: CASSRGLALADTQYF

j_call: TRBJ2-5
v_call: TRBV4-1
d_call: TRBD1
clone_size: many
cdr3_length: 16
cdr3_nt: TGCGCCAGCAGCCAAGATTTTAGGGGGCTTATGGAGACCCAGTACTTC
cdr3_aa: CASSQDFRGLMETQYF

j_call: TRBJ2-5
v_call: TRBV12-3/TRBV12-4
d_call: .
clone_size: .
cdr3_length: 11
cdr3_nt: TGTGCCAGCGGGCCACAAGAGACCCAGTACTTC
cdr3_aa: CASGPQETQYF

j_call: TRBJ2-1
v_call: TRBV12-3/TRBV12-4
d_call: TRBD2
clone_size: many
cdr3_length: 18
cdr3_nt: TGTGCCAGCAGTACCGGGACTAGCGCCGTATACTCCTACAATGAGCAGTTCTTC
cdr3_aa: CASSTGTSAVYSYNEQFF

j_call: TRBJ2-1
v_call: TRBV5-1
d_call: .
clone_size: many
cdr3_length: 13
cdr3_nt: TGCGCCAGCAGCTCCGTGGTTATCGGTGAGCAGTTCTTC
cdr3_aa: CASSSVVIGEQFF

j_call: TRBJ2-5
v_call: TRBV7-9
d_call: .
clone_size: .
cdr3_length: 17
cdr3_nt: TGTGCCAGCAGCTTAGCCAGCGGTAGCGTTCAAGAGAAGACCCAGTACTTC
cdr3_aa: CASSLASGSVQEKTQYF

j_call: TRBJ1-2
v_call: TRBV12-3/TRBV12-4
d_call: .
clone_size: many
cdr3_length: 14
cdr3_nt: TGTGCCAGCAGTTCCCTCACAGCGACCTATGGCTACACCTTC
cdr3_aa: CASSSLTATYGYTF